This TCR beta chain was observed in a study of blood T cells in healthy people across ages (dated by TCRdb to the mid-2010s). A note on the overall study: In model experiments, template switching captured about one uniquely barcoded TCR beta cDNA molecule for every two T cells. Using deep sequencing normalized with unique cDNA molecular identifiers, the study measured how TCR beta repertoire diversity changes with age. The donors were divided into four age groups: young (average roughly 15 years), middle-aged (about 40), aged (approximately 62) and long-lived (roughly 88). Donors of different ages were randomly distributed across sequencing lanes to avoid experimental bias. Using the same blood draw, the study looked at two additional independent replicas of 1 million unique cDNA reads for two donors, one aged 18 to 29 and the other aged 80 or older.

This clonotype turned up a few times. Which antigen it targets is not known. Per-nucleotide qualities are absent, and no much larger clonotype sits a single base away. Findings and caveats that apply to the study as a whole: Compared with the aged group, more naive CD4+ T cells, fewer expanded clones and increased TCR diversity were shown by the long-lived group, suggesting age selection. Estimates of total diversity from one million sequenced T cells were regarded as lower bounds and underestimates. Bulk unsorted PBMC profiling prevented conclusive comparison of naive and antigen-experienced compartments. Donor CMV infection status was unknown, potentially confounding age-related changes in expanded clonotypes. Observed TCR beta diversity per million T cells fell roughly linearly with age, and a significant reduction was already apparent by age roughly 40. A strong correlation was found between observed TCR beta diversity and the percentage of naive T cells measured by flow cytometry.

Systemically healthy Caucasian individuals from Russia, some 36 in total and aged about 6 to 100 years, were included as donors. Ten milliliters of peripheral blood were drawn from each donor into EDTA-treated Vacutainer tubes. Ficoll-Paque density-gradient centrifugation was used to isolate PBMCs, with at least 6 million per sample. Trizol reagent was used to extract total RNA from PBMCs, with at least 5.5 micrograms per sample. The percentages of naive CD45RAhigh/CD27high T cells were determined by flow cytometry on a PBMC aliquot from every donor. Library construction relied on 5' RACE. Sequenced using an Illumina HiSeq 2500. The second PCR ran for about 7 to 11 cycles and used a J-beta primer mix along with a sample-barcoded 5' primer. A unique molecular identifier was introduced onto each TCR beta cDNA molecule by a template-switch 5' adaptor carrying 12 random nucleotides. Each sample yielded at least 2.5 million CDR3-containing paired-end reads. The Mint cDNA synthesis kit, primed by a TRBC-specific oligonucleotide, was used to synthesize first-strand cDNA from all RNA. After uracil-DNA glycosylase treatment, a first 18-cycle PCR used universal primers M1SS and BC2_uni_R on all cDNA. As for how the authors treated the data: Each sample was normalized by randomly selecting 1 million high-quality reads, each carrying a distinct molecular identifier. Instead of being binned into consensus sequences, reads with shared molecular identifiers were discarded. CDR3 identification, clonotype clustering and error correction used MiTCR with a Q25 quality threshold and the strictest error-elimination algorithm. A nonparametric unseen species model with Euler transformation was used to estimate a lower bound on total TCR beta diversity. TCRdb reworked the public reads: Q25 trimming with fastp, MiXCR clone assembly, productive beta chains retained. Each entry merges the rows of one CDR3 protein and shows their most common DNA and genes. None of the V and J calls come from the authors' own analysis; TCRdb made them. Within this sample are 1,300,000 or so distinct CDR3 sequences, with approximately 59% of them counted one time only. The top ten clonotypes cover 6.7% of the sample.

V is clipped by 0 bases and J by 4 bases, and the sequence between their germline boundaries is 6 bases long. From cysteine to phenylalanine, the CDR3 is 13 amino acids long. The CDR3 DNA has 39 bases and is translated from base 1. Sequences MRHNA (CDR1) and SNTAGT (CDR2) are obtained from the germline V gene. The TCR originated in a man aged 18 to 30 in good health. The sequenced sample was blood. Recombination linked TRBV6-4 to TRBJ1-1; the D gene is not confidently resolved. The CDR3 has the sequence CASSDSESTEAFF. The DNA sequence is given as TGTGCCAGCAGTGACTCTGAGAGCACTGAAGCTTTCTTT.